These 2 T cell receptor beta chains came from one sample sequenced in a study of tumor-infiltrating lymphocytes in primary liver carcinoma. RNA isolated from unsorted whole blood supplied the blood RNA, with germline DNA also extracted. With roughly 540 ng total RNA as template and a constant-region primer, TCR beta cDNA was made. It was through three nested multiplex PCR rounds of slightly modified ARM-PCR that TCR beta libraries arose. Each of the first two PCR rounds ran approximately 11 cycles with TRBV1-TRBV30 forward and C-beta reverse primers. In TCRdb, the multiplex PCR reads were re-called with MiXCR into one record per CDR3 protein. The data contain 180,000 or so distinct CDR3 sequences, about 60% of them singletons. Input material: peripheral blood. The receptors derive from a man aged 35-49 years with primary liver carcinoma and hepatitis B virus infection.

CDR3 protein: CASSSVLTGELFF. In DNA, the CDR3 is TGTGCCAGCAGCTCCGTTTTGACCGGGGAGCTGTTTTTT. The V gene is TRBV5-4, the J gene TRBJ2-2; D ambiguous. Germline V lookup: CDR1 SGHNT, CDR2 YYREEE (reference sequence). Trimming stripped 3 bases from V and 5 bases from J, with 8 bases between. The CDR3 is 13 residues long.

There are many counts of this clonotype. This chain links TRBV11-2 with TRBJ2-1; 10 nucleotides match TRBD2. This CDR3 region has 15 residues. Losses at the gene ends were 5 bases for V and 4 bases for J; bases not matched to a gene: 5. Per the germline V gene, CDR1 is SGHAT and CDR2 is FQNNGV. The CDR3 reads CASSPGLADYNEQFF. The CDR3 bases are TGTGCCAGCAGCCCAGGACTAGCGGATTACAATGAGCAGTTCTTC.